This is a list of T cell receptor beta chains from one sample in a study of Graves' ophthalmopathy and Graves' hyperthyroidism. One entry per CDR3 protein, called by TCRdb with MiXCR from the multiplex PCR reads. This sample has 300,000 to 350,000 distinct CDR3 sequences, with roughly a sixth found just once. Source material: peripheral blood. The receptor source for this set is an adult man with Graves' ophthalmopathy. CDR3s include the opening cysteine and the closing phenylalanine or tryptophan. A D gene is named only where the DNA matches it firmly. The size of a clone is reported for some rows only, either as once, few or many, or as a class for expanded clones.

>TRBJ2-7|NA|NA|TRBV28
TGTGCCAGCAGTCCATCGACAGCGTACGAGCAGTACTTC
CASSPSTAYEQYF
>TRBJ2-7|TRBD1|many|TRBV6-5
TGTGCCAGCAGTTACTCCCTGGACAGGACCTACGAGCAGTACTTC
CASSYSLDRTYEQYF
>TRBJ1-2|NA|few|TRBV20-1
TGCAGTGCCTTTCCCCTACAGGGCCACTATGGCTACATCTTC
CSAFPLQGHYGYIF
>TRBJ2-7|NA|many|TRBV6-5
TGTGCCAGCAGAGGGATTAACGGCGAGCAGTACTTC
CASRGINGEQYF
>TRBJ1-1|NA|NA|TRBV10-2
TGCGCCAGCACCCCTAACGAGAACACTGAAGCTTTCTTT
CASTPNENTEAFF
>TRBJ2-7|NA|many|TRBV4-2
TGTGCCAGCAGCCGTGGAACGTCCTACGAGCAGTACTTC
CASSRGTSYEQYF
>TRBJ1-5|NA|many|TRBV30
TGTGCCTGGAGTGTGCTCGGACAGAATCAGCCCCAGCATTTT
CAWSVLGQNQPQHF
>TRBJ2-5|NA|many|TRBV11-2
TGTGCCAGCAGCACCGAGCGCCAAGAGACCCAGTACTTC
CASSTERQETQYF
>TRBJ2-1|NA|many|TRBV6-1
TGTGCCAGCAGCCCACTAGTAAATGAGCAGTTCTTC
CASSPLVNEQFF
>TRBJ2-7|TRBD1|many|TRBV25-1
TGTGCCAGCAGCTCCCCCGGGACAGGGGTCCCCGAGCAGTACTTC
CASSSPGTGVPEQYF
>TRBJ1-2|NA|many|TRBV6-1
TGTGCCAGCAGCCCGGCTGGGCAGAGCTATGGCTACACCTTC
CASSPAGQSYGYTF
>TRBJ2-5|TRBD1|many|TRBV24-1
TGTGCCACCAGTGGAGGACAGGGGCTAGAGACCCAGTACTTC
CATSGGQGLETQYF
>TRBJ1-3|NA|many|TRBV12-3/TRBV12-4
TGTGCCACCCGACAGAGCTCTGGAAACACCATATATTTT
CATRQSSGNTIYF
>TRBJ2-7|NA|many|TRBV5-1
TGCGCCAGCAGCTTGACGACGGCAGTGTACGAGCAGTACTTC
CASSLTTAVYEQYF
>TRBJ2-5|TRBD1|NA|TRBV7-9
TGTGCCAGCGGCACAGGGGTGGCGGAGACCCAGTACTTC
CASGTGVAETQYF
>TRBJ2-7|TRBD1|many|TRBV6-1
TGTGCCAGCACCGGGGACAGCACCTACGAGCAGTACTTC
CASTGDSTYEQYF
>TRBJ1-2|TRBD1|NA|TRBV6-5
TGTGCCAGCAGTTACGGTACAGGGGGGCACTATGGCTACACCTTC
CASSYGTGGHYGYTF
>TRBJ2-7|NA|many|TRBV5-1
TGCGCCAGCAGCTTGGGGAACACAGGATTGCCCTACGAGCAGTACTTC
CASSLGNTGLPYEQYF
>TRBJ2-5|NA|many|TRBV4-1
TGCGCCAGCAGCCAAGGTCAGGGGGGGGCGTACCAAGAGACCCAGTACTTC
CASSQGQGGAYQETQYF
>TRBJ1-1|NA|NA|TRBV5-1
TGCGCCAGCAGCTTTTCCGCGGAACCGAAGAACACTGAAGCTTTCTTT
CASSFSAEPKNTEAFF
>TRBJ1-6|NA|many|TRBV20-1
TGCAGTGCTAGAGATCGAGGACGAGGGGACACTTCACCCCTCCACTTT
CSARDRGRGDTSPLHF
>TRBJ1-5|NA|many|TRBV12-3/TRBV12-4
TGTGCCAGCAGTCAGAGGGGCGGGAGGGATCAGCCCCAGCATTTT
CASSQRGGRDQPQHF
>TRBJ2-4|NA|NA|TRBV11-2
TGTGCCAGCAGCATGGGGCAGGTAGCCAAAAACATTCAGTACTTC
CASSMGQVAKNIQYF
>TRBJ1-1|TRBD1|many|TRBV6-5
TGTGCCAGCAGTTACTCGGGGACAGTGGAAGCTTTCTTT
CASSYSGTVEAFF
>TRBJ2-7|NA|few|TRBV3-1
TGTGCCAGCAGCCGGGGTCAGGCGGAGGGCTTCTGGCAGTACTTC
CASSRGQAEGFWQYF
>TRBJ2-5|NA|NA|TRBV6-1
TGTGCCAGCAGAAAGACAGGCCAAGAGACCCAGTACTTC
CASRKTGQETQYF
>TRBJ2-2|TRBD1|many|TRBV6-2/TRBV6-3
TGTGCCAGCAGATCCATTCGACAGGGGGCTTCCAACACCGGGGAGCTGTTTTTT
CASRSIRQGASNTGELFF
>TRBJ2-2|TRBD2|many|TRBV20-1
TGCAGTGCTGGACCTATAACGGGACTAGCGGGGGGACAGAACACCGGGGAGCTGTTTTTT
CSAGPITGLAGGQNTGELFF
>TRBJ2-2|NA|many|TRBV6-5
TGTGCCAGCAGACAGTCGAACACCGGGGAGCTGTTTTTT
CASRQSNTGELFF
>TRBJ1-3|NA|many|TRBV30
TGTGCCTGGAGTGCCTCACGGAGCTCTGGAAACACCATATATTTT
CAWSASRSSGNTIYF
>TRBJ1-3|NA|many|TRBV4-3
TGCGCCAGCAGCCAAGATGAGTATACGGGAAACACCATATATTTT
CASSQDEYTGNTIYF
>TRBJ2-3|NA|many|TRBV15
TGTGCCACCAGCGAAACCGGGATTGGCGCAGATACGCAGTATTTT
CATSETGIGADTQYF
>TRBJ1-2|NA|many|TRBV5-1
TGCGCCAGCAGCTTGGCCGACAGGACAGCTAACTATGGCTACACCTTC
CASSLADRTANYGYTF
>TRBJ1-5|NA|many|TRBV11-2
TGTGCCAGCAGCTTAGATGGGGGGGGCCGCAATCAGCCCCAGCATTTT
CASSLDGGGRNQPQHF
>TRBJ2-5|NA|many|TRBV7-2
TGTGCCAGCAGCTCTCTGGGGGGGGGCATTCTTGAGACCCAGTACTTC
CASSSLGGGILETQYF
>TRBJ2-5|NA|NA|TRBV30
TGTGCCTGGAGTTCAGGGTTCCCAGAGACCCAGTACTTC
CAWSSGFPETQYF
>TRBJ2-7|TRBD1|many|TRBV19
TGTGCCAGTAGTATACGGGACAGGGACTACGAGCAGTACTTC
CASSIRDRDYEQYF
>TRBJ2-6|NA|many|TRBV9
TGTGCCAGCAGCGTGAGCTCTGGGGCCAACGTCCTGACTTTC
CASSVSSGANVLTF
>TRBJ2-7|NA|many|TRBV2
TGTGCCAGCAGTGATAACCACCCAGCAGGCTTC
CASSDNHPAGF